Listed below are T cell receptor beta chains from one sample, sequenced in a study of T-cell memory formation after mild COVID-19. One entry per CDR3 protein, called by TCRdb with MiXCR from the 5' RACE reads. The sample has hundreds of thousands of distinct CDR3 sequences, under 25% seen once. The sample consisted of PBMCs or a T cell subset sorted from them (not recorded which). The receptors here all came from a man younger than 35 who had mild COVID-19 (a few samples of this study predate the infection). Cell type and time point are not known. Each CDR3 is given with its conserved first and last residue. D genes are given only for firm matches. Size is stated for part of the rows, as once, few or many counts, or as a class when the clone is expanded.

J gene	D gene	clone size	V gene	CDR3 protein	CDR3 DNA
TRBJ1-5	TRBD1	many	TRBV20-1	CSAASGQGIRSQHF	TGCAGTGCCGCCTCGGGACAGGGAATACGGTCCCAGCATTTT
TRBJ2-1	.	many	TRBV5-6	CASSQLSSYNEQFF	TGTGCCAGCAGCCAGTTGAGCTCCTACAATGAGCAGTTCTTC
TRBJ2-3	TRBD2	few	TRBV30	CAWTLGAGGPEYF	TGTGCCTGGACCCTAGGGGCGGGGGGGCCGGAGTATTTT
TRBJ2-7	.	few	TRBV4-1	CASSQDRREGGTTYEQYF	TGCGCCAGCAGCCAAGATCGGAGGGAAGGGGGCACTACCTACGAGCAGTACTTC
TRBJ2-2	.	few	TRBV4-1	CASSAAANTGELFF	TGCGCCAGCAGCGCAGCGGCTAACACCGGGGAGCTGTTTTTT
TRBJ2-3	.	.	TRBV4-1	CASSQVRDTSTDTQYF	TGCGCCAGCAGCCAAGTTAGGGACACTAGCACAGATACGCAGTATTTT
TRBJ1-6	TRBD1	few	TRBV12-3/TRBV12-4	CASSFQGQGMTPLHF	TGTGCCAGCAGTTTTCAGGGACAGGGAATGACGCCCCTCCACTTT
TRBJ1-1	TRBD1	.	TRBV29-1	CSVEVVAGTANTEAFF	TGCAGCGTTGAGGTTGTCGCCGGGACAGCGAACACTGAAGCTTTCTTT
TRBJ1-4	TRBD1	.	TRBV28	CASSFLSGRGNEKLFF	TGTGCCAGCAGTTTTTTATCGGGCAGGGGGAATGAAAAACTGTTTTTT
TRBJ1-1	TRBD1	.	TRBV12-3/TRBV12-4	CASTLPGTGGTEAFF	TGTGCCAGCACCCTCCCAGGGACAGGGGGTACTGAAGCTTTCTTT
TRBJ2-5	.	few	TRBV11-2	CASSLTSTGTQYF	TGTGCCAGCAGCTTAACGAGTACAGGGACCCAGTACTTC
TRBJ2-3	.	.	TRBV4-2	CASSTDGTQYF	TGTGCCAGCAGCACAGATGGCACGCAGTATTTT
TRBJ1-1	.	.	TRBV9	CASSVSEQGGYTEAFF	TGTGCCAGCAGCGTTAGCGAACAGGGAGGCTACACTGAAGCTTTCTTT
TRBJ2-1	.	.	TRBV7-9	CASSFREEQFF	TGTGCCAGCAGCTTCCGGGAAGAGCAGTTCTTC
TRBJ2-5	TRBD1	.	TRBV12-3/TRBV12-4	CASRWTGQETQYF	TGTGCCAGCAGATGGACAGGCCAAGAGACCCAGTACTTC
TRBJ2-5	TRBD2	few	TRBV29-1	CSGGTSQETQYF	TGCAGCGGTGGGACTAGCCAAGAGACCCAGTACTTC
TRBJ2-1	.	few	TRBV4-1	CASSQEVGPSYNEQFF	TGCGCCAGCAGCCAGGAGGTGGGACCGTCCTACAATGAGCAGTTCTTC
TRBJ1-1	.	few	TRBV5-1	CASSLEDSTNTEAFF	TGCGCCAGCAGCTTGGAGGACAGCACAAACACTGAAGCTTTCTTT
TRBJ1-2	.	.	TRBV9	CASSVGGPVNYGYTF	TGTGCCAGCAGCGTAGGCGGGCCCGTGAACTATGGCTACACCTTC
TRBJ2-5	TRBD2	few	TRBV14	CASSPRDRGTSGGEETQYF	TGTGCCAGCAGCCCCCGGGACAGGGGGACTAGCGGGGGGGAAGAGACCCAGTACTTC